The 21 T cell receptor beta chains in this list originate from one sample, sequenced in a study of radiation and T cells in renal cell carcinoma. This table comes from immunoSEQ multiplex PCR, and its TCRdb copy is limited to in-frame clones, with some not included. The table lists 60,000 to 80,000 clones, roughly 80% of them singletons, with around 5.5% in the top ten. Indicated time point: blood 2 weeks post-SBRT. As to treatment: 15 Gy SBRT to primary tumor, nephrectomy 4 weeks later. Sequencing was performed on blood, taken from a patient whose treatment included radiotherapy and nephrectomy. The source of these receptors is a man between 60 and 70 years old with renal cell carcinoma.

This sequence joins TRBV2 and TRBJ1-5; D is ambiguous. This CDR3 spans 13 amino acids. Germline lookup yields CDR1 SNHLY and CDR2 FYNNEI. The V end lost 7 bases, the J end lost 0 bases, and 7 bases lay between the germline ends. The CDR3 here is CASKQYSNQPQHF. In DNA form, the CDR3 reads TGTGCCAGCAAACAGTATAGCAATCAGCCCCAGCATTTT.

The DNA for the CDR3 is TGTGCCAGAAGCTTGGGTTCTAAGGATTTGGGCGATCAGCCCCAGCATTTT. Encoded protein: CARSLGSKDLGDQPQHF. The chain employs TRBV5-3 and TRBJ1-5; D not certain. TRBV5-3 is known as an ORF, though its function is uncertain. Trimming stripped 0 bases from V and 5 bases from J, with 18 bases between. This CDR3 comprises 17 residues.

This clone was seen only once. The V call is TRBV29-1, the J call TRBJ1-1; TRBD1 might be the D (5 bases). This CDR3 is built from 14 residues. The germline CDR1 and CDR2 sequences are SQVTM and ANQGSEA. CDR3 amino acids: CSIYTGTTNTEAFF. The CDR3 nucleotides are TGCAGTATTTATACCGGGACTACCAACACTGAAGCTTTCTTT.

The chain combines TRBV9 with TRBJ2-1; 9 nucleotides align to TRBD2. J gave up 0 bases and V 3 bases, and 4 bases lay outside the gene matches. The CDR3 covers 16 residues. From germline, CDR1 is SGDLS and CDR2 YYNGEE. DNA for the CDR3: TGTGCCAGCAGCGCAGGACTAGCGCGCTCCTACAATGAGCAGTTCTTC. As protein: CASSAGLARSYNEQFF.

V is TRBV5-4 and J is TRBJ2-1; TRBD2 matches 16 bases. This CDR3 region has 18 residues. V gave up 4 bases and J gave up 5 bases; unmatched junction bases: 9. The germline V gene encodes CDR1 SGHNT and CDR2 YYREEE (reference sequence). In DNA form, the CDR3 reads TGTGCCAGCAGCATCCCCGGGACTAGCGGGAGGGTTCACAATGAGCAGTTCTTC. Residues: CASSIPGTSGRVHNEQFF.

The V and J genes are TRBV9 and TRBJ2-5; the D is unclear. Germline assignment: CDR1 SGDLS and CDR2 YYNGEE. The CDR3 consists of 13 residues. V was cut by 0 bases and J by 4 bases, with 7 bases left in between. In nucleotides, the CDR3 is TGTGCCAGCAGCGTAGGTCCCCCAGAGACCCAGTACTTC. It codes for CASSVGPPETQYF.

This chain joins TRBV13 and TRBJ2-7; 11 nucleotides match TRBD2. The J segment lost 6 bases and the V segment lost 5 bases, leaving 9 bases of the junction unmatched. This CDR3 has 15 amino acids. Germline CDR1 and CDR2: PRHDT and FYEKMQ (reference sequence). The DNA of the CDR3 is TGTGCCAGCAGCATTAGCGGGAGGGGGCACTCCGAGCAGTACTTC. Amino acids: CASSISGRGHSEQYF.

This CDR3 reads CASSLGGGQQFF. For the CDR3, the DNA is TGTGCCAGCAGCTTGGGCGGAGGGCAGCAGTTCTTC. The V and J genes are TRBV5-4 and TRBJ2-1; D possibly corresponds to TRBD2 (6 bases). Germline assignment: CDR1 SGHNT and CDR2 YYREEE (reference sequence). Trimming stripped 0 bases from V and 11 bases from J, with 9 bases between. The CDR3 is 12 amino acids.

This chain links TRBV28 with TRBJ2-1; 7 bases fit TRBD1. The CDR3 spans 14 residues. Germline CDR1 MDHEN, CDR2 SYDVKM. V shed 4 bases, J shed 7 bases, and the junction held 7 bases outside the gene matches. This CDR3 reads CASSSGQAKNEQFF. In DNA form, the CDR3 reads TGTGCCAGCAGTTCCGGACAGGCAAAGAATGAGCAGTTCTTC.

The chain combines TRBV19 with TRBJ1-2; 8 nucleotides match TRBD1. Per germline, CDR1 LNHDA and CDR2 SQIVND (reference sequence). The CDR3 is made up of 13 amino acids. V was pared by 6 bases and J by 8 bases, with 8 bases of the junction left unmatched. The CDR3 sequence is CASRPQGAGGYTF. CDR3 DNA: TGTGCCAGTAGACCTCAGGGGGCGGGCGGCTACACCTTC.

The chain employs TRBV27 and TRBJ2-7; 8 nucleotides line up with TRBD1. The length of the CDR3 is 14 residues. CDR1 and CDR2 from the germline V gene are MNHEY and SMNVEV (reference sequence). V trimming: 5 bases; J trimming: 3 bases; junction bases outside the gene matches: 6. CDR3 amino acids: CASSPGTGNYEQYF. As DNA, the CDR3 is TGTGCCAGCAGTCCGGGGACAGGAAACTACGAGCAGTACTTC.

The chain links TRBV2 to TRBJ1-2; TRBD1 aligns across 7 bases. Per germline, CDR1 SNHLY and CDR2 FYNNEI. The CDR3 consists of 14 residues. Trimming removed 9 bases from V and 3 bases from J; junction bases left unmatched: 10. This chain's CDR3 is CARNVRTGDYGYTF. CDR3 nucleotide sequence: TGTGCCAGAAATGTCCGAACAGGGGACTATGGCTACACCTTC. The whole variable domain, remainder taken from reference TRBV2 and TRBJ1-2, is EPEVTQTPSHQVTQMGQEVILRCVPISNHLYFYWYRQILGQKVEFLVSFYNNEISEKSEIFDDQFSVERPDGSNFTLKIRSTKLEDSAMYFCARNVRTGDYGYTFGSGTRLTVV.

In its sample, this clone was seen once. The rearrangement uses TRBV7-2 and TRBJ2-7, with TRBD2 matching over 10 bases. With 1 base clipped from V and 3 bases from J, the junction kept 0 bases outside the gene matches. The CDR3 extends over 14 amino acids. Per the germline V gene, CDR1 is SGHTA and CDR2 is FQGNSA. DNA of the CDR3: TGTGCCAGCAGCTTAGTAGCGGGGGGCTACGAGCAGTACTTC. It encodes CASSLVAGGYEQYF. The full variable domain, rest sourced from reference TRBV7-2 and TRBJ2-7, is GAGVSQSPSNKVTEKGKDVELRCDPISGHTALYWYRQSLGQGLEFLIYFQGNSAPDKSGLPSDRFSAERTGGSVSTLTIQRTQQEDSAVYLCASSLVAGGYEQYFGPGTRLTVT.

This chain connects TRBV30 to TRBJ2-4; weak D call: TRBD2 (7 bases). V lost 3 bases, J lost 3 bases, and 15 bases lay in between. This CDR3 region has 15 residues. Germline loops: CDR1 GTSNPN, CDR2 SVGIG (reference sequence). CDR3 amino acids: CAWSGGRGVKNIQYF. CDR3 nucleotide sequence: TGTGCCTGGAGCGGGGGGCGGGGAGTCAAAAACATTCAGTACTTC.

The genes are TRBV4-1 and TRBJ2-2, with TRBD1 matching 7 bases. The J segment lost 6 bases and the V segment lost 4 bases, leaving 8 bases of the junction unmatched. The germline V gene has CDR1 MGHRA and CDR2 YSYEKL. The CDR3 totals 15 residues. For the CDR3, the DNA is TGCGCCAGCAGCCCACGAGGGGGCAACGCCGGGGAGCTGTTTTTT. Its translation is CASSPRGGNAGELFF.

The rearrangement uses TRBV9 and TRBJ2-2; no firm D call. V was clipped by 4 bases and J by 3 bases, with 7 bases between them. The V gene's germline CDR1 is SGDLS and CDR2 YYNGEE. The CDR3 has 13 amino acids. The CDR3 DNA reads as TGTGCCAGCAGCTTTACGGACACCGGGGAGCTGTTTTTT. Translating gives CASSFTDTGELFF.

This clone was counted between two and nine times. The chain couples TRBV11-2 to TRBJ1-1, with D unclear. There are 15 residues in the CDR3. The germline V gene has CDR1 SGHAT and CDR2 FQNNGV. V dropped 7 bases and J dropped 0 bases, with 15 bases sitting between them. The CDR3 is CASTPSRDLNTEAFF. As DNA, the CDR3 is TGTGCCAGCACCCCGTCCCGGGATTTGAACACTGAAGCTTTCTTT.

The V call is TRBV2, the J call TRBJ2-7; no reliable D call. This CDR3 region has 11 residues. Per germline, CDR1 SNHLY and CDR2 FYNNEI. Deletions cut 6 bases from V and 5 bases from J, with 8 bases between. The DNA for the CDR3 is TGTGCCAGCAGGTGGGGAAACGAGCAGTACTTC. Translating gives CASRWGNEQYF.

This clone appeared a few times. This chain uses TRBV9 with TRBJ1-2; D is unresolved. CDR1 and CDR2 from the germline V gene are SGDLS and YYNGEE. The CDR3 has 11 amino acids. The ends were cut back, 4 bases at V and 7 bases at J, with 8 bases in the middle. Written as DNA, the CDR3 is TGTGCCAGCAGCCCGGGTGTTGGCTACACCTTC. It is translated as CASSPGVGYTF.

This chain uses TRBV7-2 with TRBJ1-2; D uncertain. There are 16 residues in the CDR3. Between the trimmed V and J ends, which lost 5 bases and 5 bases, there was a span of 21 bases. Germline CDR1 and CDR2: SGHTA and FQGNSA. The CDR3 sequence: CASSLTPRDGEYGYTF. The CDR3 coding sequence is TGTGCCAGCAGCCTAACCCCTCGAGACGGAGAATATGGCTACACCTTC.

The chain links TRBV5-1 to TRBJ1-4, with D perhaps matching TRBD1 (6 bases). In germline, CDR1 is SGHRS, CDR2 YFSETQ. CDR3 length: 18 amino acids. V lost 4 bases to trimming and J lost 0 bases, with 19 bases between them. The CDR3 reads CASSGRPAGAATNEKLFF. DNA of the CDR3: TGCGCCAGCAGCGGACGTCCAGCAGGGGCCGCAACTAATGAAAAACTGTTTTTT.